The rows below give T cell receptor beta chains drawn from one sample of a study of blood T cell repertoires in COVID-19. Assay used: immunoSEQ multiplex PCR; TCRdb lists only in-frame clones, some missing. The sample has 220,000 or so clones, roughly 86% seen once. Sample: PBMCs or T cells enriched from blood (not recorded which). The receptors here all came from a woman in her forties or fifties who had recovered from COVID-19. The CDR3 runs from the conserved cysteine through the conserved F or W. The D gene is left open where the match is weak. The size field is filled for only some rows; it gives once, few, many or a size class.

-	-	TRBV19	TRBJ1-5	CASSIDLGAGPQHF	TGTGCCAGTAGTATAGATCTGGGAGCGGGGCCCCAGCATTTT
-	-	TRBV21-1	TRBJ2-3	CASNRNSGVGTDTQYF	TGTGCCAGCAACCGAAATAGCGGAGTGGGCACAGATACGCAGTATTTT
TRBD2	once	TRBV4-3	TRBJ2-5	CASSQDLSGGAGETQYF	TGCGCCAGCAGCCAAGACCTTAGCGGGGGGGCCGGGGAGACCCAGTACTTC
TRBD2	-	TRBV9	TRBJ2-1	CASSVVSGTSGRAKQFF	TGTGCCAGCAGCGTAGTTTCCGGGACTAGCGGGAGGGCCAAGCAGTTCTTC
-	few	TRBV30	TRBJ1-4	CAWSVRNRAYEKLFF	TGTGCCTGGAGTGTACGGAACAGGGCGTATGAAAAACTGTTTTTT
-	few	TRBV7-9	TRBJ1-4	CASSVSNYRSPNEKLFF	TGTGCCAGCAGCGTGAGCAATTACAGGTCCCCAAATGAAAAACTGTTTTTT
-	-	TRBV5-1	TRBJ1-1	CASSNGRRGTEAFF	TGCGCCAGCAGCAACGGGAGGAGGGGCACTGAAGCTTTCTTT
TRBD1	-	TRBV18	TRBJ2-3	CASSSGGRTDTQYF	TGTGCCAGCTCGTCAGGGGGCCGCACAGATACGCAGTATTTT
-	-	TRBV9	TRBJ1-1	CASSVGSSGEAFF	TGTGCCAGCAGCGTAGGATCCTCGGGTGAAGCTTTCTTT
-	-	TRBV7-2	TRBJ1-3	CASSSGRVNTIYF	TGTGCCAGCAGCAGCGGACGCGTAAACACCATATATTTT
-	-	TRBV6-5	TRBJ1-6	CASSYSSTGGSPLHF	TGTGCCAGCAGTTACTCATCAACAGGTGGTTCACCCCTCCACTTT
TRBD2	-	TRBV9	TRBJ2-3	CASSLASSGRVDTQYF	TGTGCCAGCAGCTTAGCCTCTAGCGGGAGGGTGGATACGCAGTATTTT
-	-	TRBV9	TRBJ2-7	CASSVVGHSSYEQYF	TGTGCCAGCAGCGTAGTGGGACATAGCTCCTACGAGCAGTACTTC
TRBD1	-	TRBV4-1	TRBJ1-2	CASRGTGQKSRDGYTF	TGCGCCAGCCGAGGAACGGGACAGAAGAGCCGGGATGGCTACACCTTC
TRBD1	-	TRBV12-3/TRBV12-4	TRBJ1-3	CASTGQAGNTIYF	TGTGCCAGCACCGGACAGGCTGGAAACACCATATATTTT
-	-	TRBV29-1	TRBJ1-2	CSVPGEWREAKDGYTF	TGCAGCGTTCCCGGGGAGTGGAGGGAGGCGAAGGATGGCTACACCTTC
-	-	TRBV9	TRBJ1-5	CASSDVEGGQPQHF	TGTGCCAGCAGCGACGTGGAGGGGGGGCAGCCCCAGCATTTT
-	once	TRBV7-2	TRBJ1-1	CASSQAGARAFF	TGTGCCAGCAGCCAAGCAGGGGCCCGAGCTTTCTTT
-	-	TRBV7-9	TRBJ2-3	CASSLQRGSTDTQYF	TGTGCCAGCAGCTTACAAAGGGGTAGCACAGATACGCAGTATTTT
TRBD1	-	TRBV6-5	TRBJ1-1	CASRHRTGMNTEAFF	TGTGCCAGCAGACACAGGACAGGGATGAACACTGAAGCTTTCTTT